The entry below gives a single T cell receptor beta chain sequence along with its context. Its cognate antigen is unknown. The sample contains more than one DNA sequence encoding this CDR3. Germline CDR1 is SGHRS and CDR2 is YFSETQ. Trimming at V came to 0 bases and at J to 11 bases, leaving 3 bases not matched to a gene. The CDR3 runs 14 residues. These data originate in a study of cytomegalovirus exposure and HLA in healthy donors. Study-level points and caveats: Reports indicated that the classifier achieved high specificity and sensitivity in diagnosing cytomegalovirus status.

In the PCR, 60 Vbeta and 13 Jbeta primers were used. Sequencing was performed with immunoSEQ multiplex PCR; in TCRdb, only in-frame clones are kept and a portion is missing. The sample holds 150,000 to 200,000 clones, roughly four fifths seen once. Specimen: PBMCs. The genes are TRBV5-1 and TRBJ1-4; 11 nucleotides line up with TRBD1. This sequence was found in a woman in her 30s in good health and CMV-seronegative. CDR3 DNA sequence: TGCGCCAGCAGCTTGGCCGGGGACAGGGGGAAACTGTTTTTT. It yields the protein CASSLAGDRGKLFF. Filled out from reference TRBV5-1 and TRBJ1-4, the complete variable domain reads KAGVTQTPRYLIKTRGQQVTLSCSPISGHRSVSWYQQTPGQGLQFLFEYFSETQRNKGNFPGRFSGRQFSNSRSEMNVSTLELGDSALYLCASSLAGDRGKLFFGSGTQLSVL.